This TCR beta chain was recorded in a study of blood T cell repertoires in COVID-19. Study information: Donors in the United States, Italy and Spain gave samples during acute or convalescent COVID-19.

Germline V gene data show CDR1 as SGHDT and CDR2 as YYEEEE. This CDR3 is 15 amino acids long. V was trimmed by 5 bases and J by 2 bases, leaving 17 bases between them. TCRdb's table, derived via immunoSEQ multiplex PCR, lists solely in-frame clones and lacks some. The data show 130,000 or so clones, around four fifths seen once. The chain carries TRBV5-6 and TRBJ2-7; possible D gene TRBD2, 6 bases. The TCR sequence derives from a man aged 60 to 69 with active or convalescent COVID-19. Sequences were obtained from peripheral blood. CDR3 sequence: CASSSDSGITYEQYF. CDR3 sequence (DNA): TGTGCCAGCAGTTCCGATAGCGGTATTACCTACGAGCAGTACTTC.